This record covers a single T cell receptor beta chain. Its antigen is currently unknown. This entry is derived from a study of cytomegalovirus exposure and HLA in healthy donors. Findings and limits, study-wide: According to a later analysis, most TCR beta chains associated with CMV appeared HLA-restricted. Associated with HLA alleles at 0.05 false discovery rate in a later analysis were some 16,000 TCR beta sequences. Common viral pathogens seemed, in a later analysis, to connect with several of the most significant clusters.

The PCR contained 60 Vbeta and 13 Jbeta primers. The table came from immunoSEQ multiplex PCR; TCRdb's copy has only in-frame clones and leaves some out. The data show 150,000 to 200,000 clones, almost 80% seen once. The J segment lost 12 bases and the V segment lost 3 bases, leaving 9 bases of the junction unmatched. The CDR3 extends over 13 amino acids. Germline CDR1 is SGHRS and CDR2 is YFSETQ. The sample consisted of PBMCs. The TCR comes from a man between 40 and 49 years old in good health and CMV-seropositive. The chain employs TRBV5-1 and TRBJ2-4; TRBD2 matches 7 bases. As DNA, the CDR3 is TGCGCCAGCAGCTGGGGAGGGGTTGACAGTCAGTACTTC. This gives the protein CASSWGGVDSQYF.